Listed below are T cell receptor beta chains from one sample, sequenced in a study of naive and memory T cell subsets. TCRdb redid the calling of the UMI-ligation and nested PCR reads with MiXCR, one entry per CDR3 protein. The table has some 110,000 distinct CDR3 sequences, roughly 36% seen once. The specimen was central memory CD4+ T cells from blood. The receptors here all came from a human donor in good health. CDR3s include the opening cysteine and the closing phenylalanine or tryptophan. A D gene is named only where the DNA matches it firmly. Rows may omit the clone size; those that give it use once, few, many or a size class.

J,V,D,length,size,DNA,CDR3
TRBJ1-1,TRBV3-1,.,14,.,TGTGCCAGCAGCCCACTCGTGAGGAACACTGAAGCTTTCTTT,CASSPLVRNTEAFF
TRBJ2-7,TRBV12-3/TRBV12-4,TRBD2,15,many,TGTGCCAGCAGTTTTTCAGCGGGAGGGAACCGCGAGCAGTACTTC,CASSFSAGGNREQYF
TRBJ2-7,TRBV4-2,.,15,.,TGTGCCAGCAGCCAAGATTTTGGGCAGGGCAACGAGCAGTACTTC,CASSQDFGQGNEQYF
TRBJ2-3,TRBV3-1,.,13,few,TGTGCCAGCAGCCAAATCATCGCTTATACGCAGTATTTT,CASSQIIAYTQYF
TRBJ2-7,TRBV5-1,.,15,.,TGCGCCAGCAGCCACGGAGACGGGATCACCTACGAGCAGTACTTC,CASSHGDGITYEQYF
TRBJ2-7,TRBV4-3,.,15,few,TGCGCCAGCAGCCAAGGTGGGACTGCCTCCTACGAGCAGTACTTC,CASSQGGTASYEQYF
TRBJ2-1,TRBV6-2/TRBV6-3,TRBD2,15,.,TGTGCCAGCAGTGTTAGCGGGAGGGCGGCCAATGAGCAGTTCTTC,CASSVSGRAANEQFF
TRBJ2-5,TRBV9,.,15,.,TGTGCCAGCAGCGTAGGAGCGTCCCGCGGGGAGACCCAGTACTTC,CASSVGASRGETQYF
TRBJ1-2,TRBV18,.,14,.,TGTGCCAGCTCACTACAGGGACGGAACTATGGCTACACCTTC,CASSLQGRNYGYTF
TRBJ2-3,TRBV12-3/TRBV12-4,TRBD2,14,few,TGTGCCAGCAGTGGTAGCGGGAGAAGTGATACGCAGTATTTT,CASSGSGRSDTQYF
TRBJ1-5,TRBV28,TRBD1,14,.,TGTGCCAGCTACGGGACAGGGGGATATCAGCCCCAGCATTTT,CASYGTGGYQPQHF
TRBJ2-1,TRBV24-1,TRBD1,16,many,TGTGCCACCAGTGACTGGGGACAGGGGAAGGAGAATGAGCAGTTCTTC,CATSDWGQGKENEQFF
TRBJ2-5,TRBV7-2,TRBD1,18,many,TGTGCCAGCAGCTCCGGGACAGGGGGCTTTGGACGCCAAGAGACCCAGTACTTC,CASSSGTGGFGRQETQYF
TRBJ2-7,TRBV20-1,TRBD1,12,few,TGCAGTGCCCAGGACAGGGTAGGCGAGCAGTACTTC,CSAQDRVGEQYF
TRBJ2-7,TRBV28,.,14,few,TGTGCCAGCAGTCCGCAAGGGGGGCACGCTGGGCAGTACTTC,CASSPQGGHAGQYF
TRBJ2-7,TRBV7-6,.,16,many,TGTGCCAGCAGCCCAAGTCCGCTAGCGATATCCTACGAGCAGTACTTC,CASSPSPLAISYEQYF